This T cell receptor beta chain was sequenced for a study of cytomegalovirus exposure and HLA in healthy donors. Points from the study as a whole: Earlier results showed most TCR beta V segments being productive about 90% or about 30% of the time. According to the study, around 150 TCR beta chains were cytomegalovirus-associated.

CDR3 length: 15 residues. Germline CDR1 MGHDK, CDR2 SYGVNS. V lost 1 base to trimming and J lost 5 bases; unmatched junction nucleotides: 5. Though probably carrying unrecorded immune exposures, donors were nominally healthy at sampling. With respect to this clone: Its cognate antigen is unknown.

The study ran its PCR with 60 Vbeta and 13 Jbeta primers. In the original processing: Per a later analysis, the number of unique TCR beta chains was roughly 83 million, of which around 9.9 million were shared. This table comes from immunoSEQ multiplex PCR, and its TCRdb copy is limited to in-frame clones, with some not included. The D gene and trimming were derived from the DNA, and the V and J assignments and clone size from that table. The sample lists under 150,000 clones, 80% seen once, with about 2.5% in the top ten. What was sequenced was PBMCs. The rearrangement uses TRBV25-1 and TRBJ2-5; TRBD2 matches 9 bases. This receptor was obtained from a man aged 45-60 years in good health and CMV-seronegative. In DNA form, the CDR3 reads TGTGCCAGCAGTGAATTGAGCGGGGGGATTGAGACCCAGTACTTC. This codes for CASSELSGGIETQYF.